This T cell receptor (beta chain) was captured by sequencing in a study of shared clonotypes between healthy human individuals. In the sorted-subset replicate PCRs, approximately 200 ng DNA, around 32,000 T cell genomes, was used. Profiled with immunoSEQ multiplex PCR; TCRdb holds only in-frame clones, not every one. The sample holds hundreds of thousands of clones, 95% to 97% seen once. General study findings and limits: Among donors, sharing of clonotypes was expected to be affected by sequencing depth.

The CDR3 length is 13 residues. Germline V gene sequence: CDR1 MNHNS, CDR2 SASEGT. V was cut by 3 bases and J by 4 bases, with 9 bases left in between. Concerning this clone itself: As yet, its antigen is unknown.

The source material was naive CD4+ T cells sorted from blood. Subset defined: CD45RA+ positively selected. V gene TRBV6-1 combines with J gene TRBJ2-5; TRBD1 is a possible D gene (5 bases). This clonotype was obtained from a woman in her 30s in good health. The CDR3: CASSDAGPETQYF. The CDR3 DNA is TGTGCCAGCAGTGATGCAGGGCCAGAGACCCAGTACTTC.